The rows below give T cell receptor beta chains drawn from one sample of a study of blood T cell repertoires in COVID-19. Assay used: immunoSEQ multiplex PCR; TCRdb lists only in-frame clones, some missing. The sample consists of hundreds of thousands of clones, 75% to 90% of them appearing once. The sample consisted of peripheral blood. Receptor source: a woman in her 30s who had recovered from COVID-19. Both conserved end residues are part of each CDR3. The D gene is left open where the match is weak. Rows give clone size only sometimes, using once, few, many, or a class for an expanded clone.

d_gene: NA
v_gene: TRBV28
j_gene: TRBJ1-5
abundance: NA
CDR3aa: CASSLSSGGRQPQHF
CDR3nt: TGTGCCAGCAGTCTCTCGTCGGGGGGCCGGCAGCCCCAGCATTTT

d_gene: TRBD2
v_gene: TRBV4-1
j_gene: TRBJ2-1
abundance: NA
CDR3aa: CASSQELAGVYNEQFF
CDR3nt: TGCGCCAGCAGCCAAGAACTAGCGGGAGTTTACAATGAGCAGTTCTTC

d_gene: TRBD1
v_gene: TRBV9
j_gene: TRBJ2-5
abundance: NA
CDR3aa: CASSLGTDFQETQYF
CDR3nt: TGTGCCAGCAGCTTGGGGACAGATTTTCAAGAGACCCAGTACTTC

d_gene: NA
v_gene: TRBV30
j_gene: TRBJ1-2
abundance: once
CDR3aa: CAWNPDSLANYGYTF
CDR3nt: TGTGCCTGGAACCCCGACTCGTTAGCTAACTATGGCTACACCTTC

d_gene: NA
v_gene: TRBV4-3
j_gene: TRBJ1-4
abundance: NA
CDR3aa: CASSQDPADNEKLFF
CDR3nt: TGCGCCAGCAGCCAAGATCCGGCGGATAATGAAAAACTGTTTTTT

d_gene: NA
v_gene: TRBV28
j_gene: TRBJ2-2
abundance: NA
CDR3aa: CASSLWVSKRNTGELFF
CDR3nt: TGTGCCAGCAGTTTATGGGTTTCGAAGAGGAACACCGGGGAGCTGTTTTTT

d_gene: NA
v_gene: TRBV20-1
j_gene: TRBJ2-1
abundance: NA
CDR3aa: CSASSSGPGGSYNEQFF
CDR3nt: TGCAGTGCTAGTTCCAGCGGCCCCGGGGGCTCCTACAATGAGCAGTTCTTC

d_gene: NA
v_gene: TRBV4-1
j_gene: TRBJ1-2
abundance: once
CDR3aa: CASSQDPRENYGYTF
CDR3nt: TGCGCCAGCAGCCAAGATCCCAGGGAAAACTATGGCTACACCTTC

d_gene: NA
v_gene: TRBV6-5
j_gene: TRBJ2-3
abundance: NA
CDR3aa: CASSYNRLGDTQYF
CDR3nt: TGTGCCAGCAGTTACAATCGACTGGGAGATACGCAGTATTTT

d_gene: NA
v_gene: TRBV11-2
j_gene: TRBJ2-7
abundance: few
CDR3aa: CASSTSTAGYEQYF
CDR3nt: TGTGCCAGCAGCACCTCGACAGCGGGCTACGAGCAGTACTTC

d_gene: NA
v_gene: TRBV30
j_gene: TRBJ1-1
abundance: NA
CDR3aa: CAWSVAGYTEAFF
CDR3nt: TGTGCCTGGAGTGTAGCAGGGTACACTGAAGCTTTCTTT

d_gene: NA
v_gene: TRBV4-1
j_gene: TRBJ2-4
abundance: NA
CDR3aa: CASSQDGGGKNIQYF
CDR3nt: TGCGCCAGCAGCCAAGATGGGGGCGGCAAAAACATTCAGTACTTC

d_gene: NA
v_gene: TRBV3-1/TRBV3-2
j_gene: TRBJ2-3
abundance: NA
CDR3aa: CASSHPGLPQYF
CDR3nt: TGTGCCAGCAGCCACCCGGGACTCCCGCAGTATTTT

d_gene: NA
v_gene: TRBV7-9
j_gene: TRBJ1-5
abundance: few
CDR3aa: CASSQGTGYDQPQHF
CDR3nt: TGTGCCAGCAGCCAAGGTACAGGGTACGATCAGCCCCAGCATTTT

d_gene: NA
v_gene: TRBV6-6
j_gene: TRBJ1-4
abundance: NA
CDR3aa: CASSNPDRENEKLFF
CDR3nt: TGTGCCAGCAGCAACCCAGACAGAGAAAATGAAAAACTGTTTTTT

d_gene: NA
v_gene: TRBV6-4
j_gene: TRBJ1-6
abundance: NA
CDR3aa: CASSDSTNSPLHF
CDR3nt: TGTGCCAGCAGTGACTCGACAAATTCACCCCTCCACTTT

d_gene: NA
v_gene: TRBV11-2
j_gene: TRBJ2-7
abundance: NA
CDR3aa: CASSFNVFGAPYEQYF
CDR3nt: TGTGCCAGCAGCTTCAACGTGTTTGGGGCCCCCTACGAGCAGTACTTC

d_gene: NA
v_gene: TRBV29-1
j_gene: TRBJ1-1
abundance: NA
CDR3aa: CSVPLNTEAFF
CDR3nt: TGCAGCGTCCCCTTGAACACTGAAGCTTTCTTT

d_gene: NA
v_gene: TRBV27
j_gene: TRBJ1-1
abundance: NA
CDR3aa: CASSRGTQGGFTEAFF
CDR3nt: TGTGCCAGCAGTCGAGGAACTCAGGGTGGTTTCACTGAAGCTTTCTTT

d_gene: TRBD1
v_gene: TRBV6-5
j_gene: TRBJ1-6
abundance: NA
CDR3aa: CASSMAGDSSPLHF
CDR3nt: TGTGCCAGCTCCATGGCAGGGGACAGTTCACCCCTCCACTTT

d_gene: NA
v_gene: TRBV30
j_gene: TRBJ1-5
abundance: few
CDR3aa: CAWSVYGDQPQHF
CDR3nt: TGTGCCTGGAGTGTGTACGGAGATCAGCCCCAGCATTTT

d_gene: TRBD1
v_gene: TRBV11-2
j_gene: TRBJ1-2
abundance: NA
CDR3aa: CASSFGTGGNYGYTF
CDR3nt: TGTGCCAGCAGCTTTGGAACAGGGGGAAACTATGGCTACACCTTC

d_gene: TRBD1
v_gene: TRBV15
j_gene: TRBJ1-1
abundance: NA
CDR3aa: CATSYRDRGPEAFF
CDR3nt: TGTGCCACCAGCTACCGGGACAGGGGTCCTGAAGCTTTCTTT

d_gene: NA
v_gene: TRBV25-1
j_gene: TRBJ2-7
abundance: once
CDR3aa: CASSDLSLGGYEQYF
CDR3nt: TGTGCCAGCAGTGACCTCTCTCTAGGGGGCTACGAGCAGTACTTC

d_gene: NA
v_gene: TRBV4-2
j_gene: TRBJ2-7
abundance: NA
CDR3aa: CASSQDRADEQYF
CDR3nt: TGTGCCAGCAGCCAAGACAGGGCGGACGAGCAGTACTTC

d_gene: TRBD1
v_gene: TRBV4-3
j_gene: TRBJ2-7
abundance: NA
CDR3aa: CASSQGQGTYEQYF
CDR3nt: TGCGCCAGCAGCCAGGGACAGGGGACCTACGAGCAGTACTTC

d_gene: TRBD2
v_gene: TRBV27
j_gene: TRBJ2-2
abundance: NA
CDR3aa: CASRASGRPLTGELFF
CDR3nt: TGTGCCAGCAGGGCTAGCGGGAGACCCCTCACCGGGGAGCTGTTTTTT

d_gene: NA
v_gene: TRBV18
j_gene: TRBJ1-2
abundance: NA
CDR3aa: CASSLTEGIDYGYTF
CDR3nt: TGTGCCAGCTCACTCACGGAGGGGATCGACTATGGCTACACCTTC

d_gene: TRBD1
v_gene: TRBV19
j_gene: TRBJ1-2
abundance: NA
CDR3aa: CASSISIQDDRVDGYTF
CDR3nt: TGTGCCAGTAGTATAAGCATCCAGGATGACAGGGTAGATGGCTACACCTTC

d_gene: NA
v_gene: TRBV30
j_gene: TRBJ1-1
abundance: NA
CDR3aa: CAWSVHHRTEAFF
CDR3nt: TGTGCCTGGAGTGTACATCACAGGACTGAAGCTTTCTTT